The 17 T cell receptor beta chains below all came from one sample that was sequenced in a study of shared clonotypes between healthy human individuals. Using immunoSEQ multiplex PCR, the repertoire was profiled, and TCRdb retains in-frame clones only, with some absent. The sample holds 980,000 or so clones, approximately 80% seen once. The sequenced material came from memory CD4+ T cells sorted from blood. Documented subset: CD45RA-negative fraction. The receptors derive from a man younger than 30 in good health.

The chain is built from TRBV14 and TRBJ2-1, with TRBD2 matching 13 bases. The germline gives CDR1 SGHDN, CDR2 FVKESK. The V segment lost 4 bases and the J segment 6 bases; nucleotides outside the gene matches: 9. This CDR3 has 17 residues. In nucleotides, the CDR3 is TGTGCCAGCAGCCCCGGGACTAGCGGGATTGGGCCCAATGAGCAGTTCTTC. Residues: CASSPGTSGIGPNEQFF.

The chain uses TRBV5-1 and TRBJ2-2; TRBD1 agrees at 9 bases. V shed 3 bases and J 3 bases; nucleotides not matched to a gene: 3. The CDR3 length is 15 residues. The germline V gene encodes CDR1 SGHRS and CDR2 YFSETQ. This CDR3 reads CASSWGTGYTGELFF. The CDR3 coding sequence is TGCGCCAGCAGCTGGGGGACAGGGTACACCGGGGAGCTGTTTTTT.

This clone was picked up a small number of times. The V gene is TRBV19, the J gene TRBJ2-1; D possibly corresponds to TRBD1 (6 bases). Germline assignment: CDR1 LNHDA and CDR2 SQIVND (reference sequence). This CDR3 is built from 16 residues. V was clipped by 4 bases and J by 0 bases, with 13 bases between them. CDR3 nucleotide sequence: TGTGCCAGTAGTAGGGAGACAGGAGCCTCCTACAATGAGCAGTTCTTC. Its translation: CASSRETGASYNEQFF.

Turning to this clone: The sample carries other DNA sequences with the same CDR3. The chain couples TRBV28 to TRBJ1-3, with D possibly matching TRBD1 (5 bases). CDR3 size: 16 residues. The V gene's germline CDR1 is MDHEN and CDR2 SYDVKM. Trimming shortened V by 4 bases and J by 2 bases, and 15 bases separated the two germline ends. The CDR3 sequence is CASSSPGQGAGNTIYF. The CDR3 DNA reads TGTGCCAGCAGTTCCCCGGGGCAGGGAGCTGGAAACACCATATATTTT.

V gene TRBV14 combines with J gene TRBJ2-5, with D unclear. Germline values: CDR1 SGHDN, CDR2 FVKESK. V lost 2 bases, J lost 7 bases, and 11 bases lay in between. This CDR3 contains 13 residues. The CDR3 sequence: CASSQPAGRTQYF. The CDR3 DNA reads TGTGCCAGCAGCCAACCGGCAGGAAGGACCCAGTACTTC.

The gene calls are TRBV7-9 and TRBJ1-4; the D is unclear. Germline assignment: CDR1 SEHNR and CDR2 FQNEAQ (reference sequence). This CDR3 spans 15 amino acids. Trimming shortened V by 1 base and J by 5 bases, and 11 bases separated the two germline ends. The CDR3 nucleotides read TGTGCCAGCAGCTTAGGGGTGGGCAACAATGAAAAACTGTTTTTT. Its translation is CASSLGVGNNEKLFF.

The rearrangement uses TRBV5-4 and TRBJ2-2, with D hard to call. Germline V CDR1 and CDR2: SGHNT, YYREEE (reference sequence). Deletions cut 2 bases from V and 0 bases from J, with 11 bases between. This CDR3 region has 16 residues. CDR3 loop: CASSFGGSSNTGELFF. CDR3 nucleotide sequence: TGTGCCAGCAGCTTCGGTGGATCCTCGAACACCGGGGAGCTGTTTTTT.

This clone was observed a handful of times. The chain is built from TRBV19 and TRBJ1-2, with 9 bases lining up with TRBD1. The CDR3 contains 17 residues. Germline loops: CDR1 LNHDA, CDR2 SQIVND (reference sequence). V lost 4 bases, J lost 0 bases, and 9 bases stayed unmatched. DNA for the CDR3: TGTGCCAGTAGTACCGGGACAGGGACGAGAGCTAACTATGGCTACACCTTC. As protein: CASSTGTGTRANYGYTF.

The J gene is TRBJ2-5, the V gene TRBV2; 7 nucleotides line up with TRBD1. The CDR3 spans 16 residues. Germline loops: CDR1 SNHLY, CDR2 FYNNEI. The V gene end was trimmed by 6 bases and the J gene end by 6 bases; junction bases not matched to a gene: 16. CDR3 protein: CASSRLGTEGVKTQYF. CDR3 bases: TGTGCCAGCAGCCGATTAGGGACAGAGGGAGTGAAGACCCAGTACTTC.

The sample holds a few counts of this clone. The chain uses TRBV11-2 and TRBJ2-2; D perhaps matches TRBD2 (6 bases). This CDR3 spans 16 amino acids. The germline V gene has CDR1 SGHAT and CDR2 FQNNGV. The V end was cut by 5 bases, the J end by 0 bases, with 13 bases between. DNA of the CDR3: TGTGCCAGCAGCCTCGGACTACGAGCGAACACCGGGGAGCTGTTTTTT. This gives the protein CASSLGLRANTGELFF.

This chain uses TRBV7-9 with TRBJ1-6; 9 positions agree with TRBD1. Germline CDR1 and CDR2: SEHNR and FQNEAQ (reference sequence). The CDR3 sequence is 16 residues long. The ends lost 5 bases at V and 9 bases at J; junction bases unmatched: 11. CDR3 sequence: CASSPGWDRAFSPLHF. Written as DNA, the CDR3 is TGTGCCAGCAGCCCCGGTTGGGACAGGGCCTTTTCACCCCTCCACTTT.

This chain uses TRBV12-1 with TRBJ2-3; the table's D call, TRBD2, has no DNA check behind it. TRBV12-1 is given as a pseudogene. CDR3 length: 16 residues. The chain's CDR3 is CASSFVDSVSTDTQYF. CDR3 in DNA: TGTGCCAGCAGCTTTGTGGACTCCGTTAGCACAGATACGCAGTATTTT.

This clone appeared once. Germline is not matched at one junction end, which may reflect a read error. The rearrangement joins TRBV7-7 to TRBJ2-3; TRBD2 is a possible D gene (5 bases). Per germline, CDR1 SSHAT and CDR2 FNYEAQ (reference sequence). There are 12 residues in the CDR3. The CDR3 sequence is CASSGDSDTQYF. DNA for the CDR3: TGTGCTAGCAGCGGAGACTCAGATACGCAGTATTTT.

The rearrangement joins TRBV27 to TRBJ1-1; D unresolved. CDR1 is MNHEY, CDR2 SMNVEV, per germline (reference sequence). CDR3 length: 13 residues. V was trimmed by 6 bases and J by 1 base, leaving 9 bases between them. The CDR3 coding sequence is TGTGCCAGCAGCCTCGGGTGGAACACTGAAGCTTTCTTT. This translates into CASSLGWNTEAFF.

V is TRBV30 and J is TRBJ1-3, with 10 bases fitting TRBD1. The CDR3 is 16 residues long. The germline V gene encodes CDR1 GTSNPN and CDR2 SVGIG (reference sequence). The J segment lost 4 bases and the V segment lost 0 bases, leaving 6 bases of the junction unmatched. CDR3 loop: CAWSVSGTGVGNTIYF. DNA of the CDR3: TGTGCCTGGAGTGTATCCGGGACAGGGGTCGGAAACACCATATATTTT.

This clone has just one count. V usage is TRBV19 and J usage is TRBJ1-4; TRBD1 matches 7 bases. Germline V gene data show CDR1 as LNHDA and CDR2 as SQIVND (reference sequence). Germline trimming cut 6 bases from V and 8 bases from J; bases unmatched to any gene: 6. The CDR3 is made up of 13 amino acids. Here the CDR3 reads CASREQGVEKLFF. In DNA form, the CDR3 reads TGTGCCAGTAGAGAGCAGGGGGTGGAAAAACTGTTTTTT.

This clone was detected only a few times. CDR3 protein: CASSLSGGLGEQYF. DNA of the CDR3: TGTGCCAGCAGTCTCAGCGGGGGGCTAGGGGAGCAGTACTTC. V is TRBV28 and J is TRBJ2-7; 9 bases fit TRBD2. Per the germline V gene, CDR1 is MDHEN and CDR2 is SYDVKM. There are 14 residues in the CDR3. V shed 5 bases and J 7 bases; nucleotides not matched to a gene: 9.